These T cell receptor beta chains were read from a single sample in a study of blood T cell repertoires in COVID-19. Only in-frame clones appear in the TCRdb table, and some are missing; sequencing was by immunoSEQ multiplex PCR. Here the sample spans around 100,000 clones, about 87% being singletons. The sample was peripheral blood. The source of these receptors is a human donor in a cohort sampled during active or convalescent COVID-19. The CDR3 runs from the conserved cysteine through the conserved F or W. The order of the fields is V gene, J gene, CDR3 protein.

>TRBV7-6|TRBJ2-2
CASSWGQDTGELFF
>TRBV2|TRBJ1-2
CATAVGWRGGDYGYTF
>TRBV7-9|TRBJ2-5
CASSSGWETQYF
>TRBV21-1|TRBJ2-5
CASSIRCSGEQTQYF
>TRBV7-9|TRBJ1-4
CASRARGPNEKLFF
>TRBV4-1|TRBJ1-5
CASSQENVGRRNQPQHF
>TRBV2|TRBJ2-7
CASNNYEQYF
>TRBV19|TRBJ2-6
CASSPLSVGWSASGANVLTF
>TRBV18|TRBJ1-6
CASSPRTQGQDSPLHF
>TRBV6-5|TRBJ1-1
CASSAVGGNTEAFF
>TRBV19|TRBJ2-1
CASAHRGQKMTPEQFF
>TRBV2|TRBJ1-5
CASRAVNRVNQPQHF
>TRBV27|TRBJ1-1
CASSPDRMNTEAFF
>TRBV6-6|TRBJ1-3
CASSPRTGMGNTIYF
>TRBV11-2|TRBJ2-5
CASSLGRGGPWETQYF
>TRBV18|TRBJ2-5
CASSRRDNQETQYF
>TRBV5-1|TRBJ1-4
CASSVEATNEKLFF
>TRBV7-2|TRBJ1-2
CASSLIDRGSGYTF
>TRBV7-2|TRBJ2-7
CASSLIVRSYEQYF
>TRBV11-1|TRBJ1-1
CASSYSGSEAFF
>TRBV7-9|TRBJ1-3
CASSPPLGHYLSSGNTIYF
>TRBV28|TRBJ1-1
CASSLWTGSTSEAFF
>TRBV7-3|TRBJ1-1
CASSLLGGASEEVEAFF
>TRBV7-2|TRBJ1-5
CASSSQGAVSNQPQHF
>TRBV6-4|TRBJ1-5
CASSAWGVQYSNQPQHF
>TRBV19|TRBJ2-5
CASSPRGRRETQYF
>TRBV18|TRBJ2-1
CASSPWSDEQFF
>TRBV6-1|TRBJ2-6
CASSEAPWEDTYSGANVLTF
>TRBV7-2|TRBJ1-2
CASSLRSGTNYGYTF
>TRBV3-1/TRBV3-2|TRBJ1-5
CASSQQGAQPQHF
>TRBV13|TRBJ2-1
CASLNRGGTGQFF
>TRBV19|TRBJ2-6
CASSIVGGASVAGANVLTF
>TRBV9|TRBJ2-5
CASSVGRGYWETQYF
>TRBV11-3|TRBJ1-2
CASSGPGRRGYTF
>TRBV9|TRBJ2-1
CASSADGQGYNEQFF
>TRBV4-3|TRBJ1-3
CPRSPRWGGRPGNTIYF
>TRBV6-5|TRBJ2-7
CASSPTGAYEQYF
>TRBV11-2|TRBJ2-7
CASTRSRGYEQYF
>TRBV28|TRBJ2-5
CASSLSTGYQETQYF
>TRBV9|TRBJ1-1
CASGGAPASAEAFF
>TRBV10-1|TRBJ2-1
CASSALAGDYNEQFF
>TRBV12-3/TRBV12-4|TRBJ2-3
CASSFPGMAQYF
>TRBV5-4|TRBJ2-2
CASFSGGEGNTGELFF
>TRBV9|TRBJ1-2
CASSVGRTGEDYGYTF
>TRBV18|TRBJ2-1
CASSPTGYGNEQFF
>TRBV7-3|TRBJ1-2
CASSLTPTGEGYTF
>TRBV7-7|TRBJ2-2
CASSLALTNTGELFF
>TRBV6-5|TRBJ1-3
CASRGQGSGNTIYF
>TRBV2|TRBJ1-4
CASVSGRGISENEKLFF
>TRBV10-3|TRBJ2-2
CAIRGDLNTGELFF
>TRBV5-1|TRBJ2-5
CASRPRGTQETQYF
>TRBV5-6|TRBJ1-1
CASSHKDRRNTEAFF
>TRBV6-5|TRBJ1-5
CASQGPNQPQHF
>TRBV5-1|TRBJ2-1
CASSLEASFSYNEQFF
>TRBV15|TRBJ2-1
CATSRDLRTSLEQFF
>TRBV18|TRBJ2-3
CASSSRGASTDTQYF
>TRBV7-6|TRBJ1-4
CASSFGQGEEKLFF
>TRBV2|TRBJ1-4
CASVRGDTRKLFF
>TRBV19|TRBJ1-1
CASSRHRVENTEAFF